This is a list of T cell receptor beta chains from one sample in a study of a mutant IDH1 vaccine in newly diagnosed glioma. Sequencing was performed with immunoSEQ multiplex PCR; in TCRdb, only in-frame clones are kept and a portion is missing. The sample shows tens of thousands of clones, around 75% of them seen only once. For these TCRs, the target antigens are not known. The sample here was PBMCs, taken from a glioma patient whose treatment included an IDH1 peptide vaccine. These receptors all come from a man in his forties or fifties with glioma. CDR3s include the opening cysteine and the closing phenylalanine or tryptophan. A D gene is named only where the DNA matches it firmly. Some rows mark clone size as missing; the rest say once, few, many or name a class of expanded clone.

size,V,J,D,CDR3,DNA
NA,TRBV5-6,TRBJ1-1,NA,CASSLFWNSPLGNTEAFF,TGTGCCAGCAGCTTGTTTTGGAATAGTCCTTTAGGGAATACTGAAGCTTTCTTT
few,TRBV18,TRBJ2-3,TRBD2,CASSRAGERGTDTQYF,TGTGCCAGCTCACGGGCAGGGGAGCGGGGGACAGATACGCAGTATTTT
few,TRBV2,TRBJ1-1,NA,CASSTQGTEAFF,TGTGCCAGCAGCACTCAGGGGACTGAAGCTTTCTTT
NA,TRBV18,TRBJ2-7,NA,CASSPLQSDEQYF,TGTGCCAGCTCACCATTACAGTCCGACGAGCAGTACTTC
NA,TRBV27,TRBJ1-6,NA,CARGEEKGSYNSPLHF,TGTGCCAGGGGAGAGGAGAAGGGGTCCTATAATTCACCCCTCCACTTT
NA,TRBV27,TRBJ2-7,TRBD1,CASSFLDRGFYEQYF,TGTGCCAGCAGTTTTTTGGACAGGGGGTTCTACGAGCAGTACTTC
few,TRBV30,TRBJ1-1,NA,CAWSSGGGRRNTEAFF,TGTGCCTGGAGTAGCGGGGGAGGGAGGAGGAACACTGAAGCTTTCTTT
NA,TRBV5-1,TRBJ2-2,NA,CASNRDTGELFF,TGCGCCAGCAACAGGGATACCGGGGAGCTGTTTTTT
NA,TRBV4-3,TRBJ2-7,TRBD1,CASSQETLTGGEQYF,TGCGCCAGCAGCCAAGAGACCCTGACAGGGGGCGAGCAGTACTTC
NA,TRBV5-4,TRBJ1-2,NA,CASRNLAGQGYTF,TGTGCCAGCAGGAACCTTGCCGGGCAAGGCTACACCTTC
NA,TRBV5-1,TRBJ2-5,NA,CASSLDRGGETQYF,TGCGCCAGCAGCTTGGACAGGGGAGGCGAGACCCAGTACTTC
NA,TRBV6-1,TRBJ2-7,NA,CASSERTLSYEQYF,TGTGCCAGCAGTGAACGGACACTCTCCTACGAGCAGTACTTC
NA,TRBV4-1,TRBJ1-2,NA,CASSPPAAMGGYTF,TGCGCCAGCAGCCCTCCTGCCGCGATGGGAGGCTACACCTTC
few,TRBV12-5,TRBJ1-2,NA,CASSAANYGYTF,TGTGCTAGTTCGGCAGCCAACTATGGCTACACCTTC
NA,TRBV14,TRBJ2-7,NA,CASSQVSGVGEQYF,TGTGCCAGCAGCCAAGTTTCAGGGGTGGGGGAGCAGTACTTC
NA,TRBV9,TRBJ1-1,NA,CASSPSGVPTEAFF,TGTGCCAGCAGCCCTAGTGGGGTCCCCACTGAAGCTTTCTTT
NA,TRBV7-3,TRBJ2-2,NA,CASSLTRETGELFF,TGTGCCAGCAGCTTGACGCGGGAAACCGGGGAGCTGTTTTTT
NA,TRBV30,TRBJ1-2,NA,CAWSVQDYGYTF,TGTGCCTGGAGTGTACAGGACTATGGCTACACCTTC
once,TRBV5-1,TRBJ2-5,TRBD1,CASGRQGQETQYF,TGCGCCAGCGGGCGACAGGGCCAAGAGACCCAGTACTTC
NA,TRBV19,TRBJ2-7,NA,CASSLQGYEQYF,TGTGCCAGTAGCCTACAGGGCTACGAGCAGTACTTC
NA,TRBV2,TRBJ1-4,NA,CASAEGGGNEKLFF,TGTGCCAGCGCGGAAGGCGGAGGTAATGAAAAACTGTTTTTT
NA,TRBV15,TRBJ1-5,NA,CATSRDFVGNQPQHF,TGTGCCACCAGCAGAGATTTTGTTGGAAATCAGCCCCAGCATTTT
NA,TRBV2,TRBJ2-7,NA,CASGIISYEQYF,TGTGCCAGCGGAATCATCTCCTACGAGCAGTACTTC
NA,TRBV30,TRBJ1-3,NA,CAWNRAGNTIYF,TGTGCCTGGAACAGGGCTGGAAACACCATATATTTT
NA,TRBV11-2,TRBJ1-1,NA,CASSSRAGPSYNTEAFF,TGTGCCAGCAGTTCCCGGGCGGGCCCTAGCTACAACACTGAAGCTTTCTTT
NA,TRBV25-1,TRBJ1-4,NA,CASSEGTANEKLFF,TGTGCCAGCAGTGAGGGAACGGCTAATGAAAAACTGTTTTTT
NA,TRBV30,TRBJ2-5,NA,CAWRGETQYF,TGTGCCTGGAGAGGGGAGACCCAGTACTTC
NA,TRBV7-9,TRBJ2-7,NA,CASSPGQRSSYEQYF,TGTGCCAGCAGCCCAGGACAAAGGAGCTCCTACGAGCAGTACTTC
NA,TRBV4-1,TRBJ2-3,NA,CASSRSTDTQYF,TGCGCCAGCAGCCGTAGCACAGATACGCAGTATTTT
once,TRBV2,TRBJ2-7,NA,CASRRDTFWQYF,TGTGCCAGCAGGAGGGACACCTTTTGGCAGTACTTC
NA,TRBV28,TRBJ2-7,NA,CASILTGNSYEQYF,TGTGCCAGCATTCTAACAGGGAACTCCTACGAGCAGTACTTC
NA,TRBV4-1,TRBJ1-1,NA,CASSQDNRGPEAFF,TGCGCCAGCAGCCAAGATAACCGGGGCCCTGAAGCTTTCTTT
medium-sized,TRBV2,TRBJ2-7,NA,CASRAVSYEQYF,TGTGCCAGCAGGGCAGTTTCCTACGAGCAGTACTTC
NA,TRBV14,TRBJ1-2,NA,CASSQDFKGYTF,TGTGCCAGCAGCCAAGATTTCAAAGGCTACACCTTC
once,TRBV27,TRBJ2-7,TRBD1,CASSTGQGHYEQYF,TGTGCCAGCAGTACGGGACAGGGGCACTACGAGCAGTACTTC
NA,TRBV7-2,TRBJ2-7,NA,CASSLDIGTFSYEQYF,TGTGCCAGCAGCTTAGATATCGGGACATTCTCCTACGAGCAGTACTTC
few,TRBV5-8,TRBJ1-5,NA,CASSYRRTQHF,TGTGCCAGCAGCTACAGGAGGACCCAGCATTTT
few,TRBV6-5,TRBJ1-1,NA,CASSSGRTNTEAFF,TGTGCCAGCAGTTCAGGACGGACCAACACTGAAGCTTTCTTT
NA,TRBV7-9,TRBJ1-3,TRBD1,CASSLQGAPRGSGNTIYF,TGTGCCAGCAGCTTACAGGGGGCCCCCAGGGGGTCTGGAAACACCATATATTTT
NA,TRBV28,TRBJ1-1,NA,CASSLGYTEAFF,TGTGCCAGCAGTTTGGGTTACACTGAAGCTTTCTTT
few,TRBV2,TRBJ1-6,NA,CASSVFRGEQSPLHF,TGTGCCAGCAGTGTCTTCCGAGGGGAGCAGTCACCCCTCCACTTT
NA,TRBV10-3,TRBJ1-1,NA,CAISDPASNTEAFF,TGTGCCATCAGTGATCCCGCTTCGAACACTGAAGCTTTCTTT
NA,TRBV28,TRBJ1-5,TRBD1,CASSFDRANQPQHF,TGTGCCAGCAGTTTTGACAGGGCCAATCAGCCCCAGCATTTT
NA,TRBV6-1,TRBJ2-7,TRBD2,CASSELTSGGTFYEQYF,TGTGCCAGCAGTGAATTAACGAGCGGGGGAACTTTCTACGAGCAGTACTTC
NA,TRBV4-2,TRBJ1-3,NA,CASSQDSPGNTIYF,TGTGCCAGCAGCCAAGATTCACCCGGAAACACCATATATTTT